This T cell receptor (beta chain) emerged from a study of beta chain features in type 1 diabetes. As to this clone: No antigen is known for it.

Expressed TCRB transcripts were sequenced after all isolated RNA was converted to cDNA. Sequencing was performed with immunoSEQ multiplex PCR; in TCRdb, only in-frame clones are kept and a portion is missing. The sample carries about 700,000 clones, over 10% recorded once. The CDR3 consists of 15 residues. V lost 0 bases, J lost 7 bases, and 10 bases lay in between. Per the germline V gene, CDR1 is MNHEY and CDR2 is SVGAGI. Sampling consisted of one heparinised blood draw per donor, averaging approximately 120 mL. Central memory, naive, regulatory and stem cell-like memory CD4+ cells were sorted by CD45RO/CCR7/CD25/CD127/CD95/CD27. Study-level points and caveats: There was a moderate but significant shortening of TCRB CDR3s in all four CD4+ subsets of Type 1 diabetes patients.

This TCR was sampled from a man aged 18 to 29 with type 1 diabetes. The chain combines TRBV6-5 with TRBJ1-6; D gene unclear. Sequencing was done on a sample of naive CD4+ T cells from blood. CDR3 residues: CASSYSRTTNSPLHF. The DNA of the CDR3 is TGTGCCAGCAGTTACTCGAGAACAACGAATTCACCCCTCCACTTT.